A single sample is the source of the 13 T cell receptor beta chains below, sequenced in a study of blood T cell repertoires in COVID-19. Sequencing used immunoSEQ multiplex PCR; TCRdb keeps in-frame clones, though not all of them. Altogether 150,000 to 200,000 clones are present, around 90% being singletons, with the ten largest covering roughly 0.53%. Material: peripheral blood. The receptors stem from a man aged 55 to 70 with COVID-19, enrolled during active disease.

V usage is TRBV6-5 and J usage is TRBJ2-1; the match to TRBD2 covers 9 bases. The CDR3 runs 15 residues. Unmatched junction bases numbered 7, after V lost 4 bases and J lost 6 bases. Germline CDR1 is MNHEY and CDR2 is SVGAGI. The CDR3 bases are TGTGCCAGCAGTTCCGGGACTAGCATAGCCAATGAGCAGTTCTTC. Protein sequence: CASSSGTSIANEQFF.

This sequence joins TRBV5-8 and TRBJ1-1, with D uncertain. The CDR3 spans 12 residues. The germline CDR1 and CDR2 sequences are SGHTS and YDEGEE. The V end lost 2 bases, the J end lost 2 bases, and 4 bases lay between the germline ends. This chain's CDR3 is CASSFRNTEAFF. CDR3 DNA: TGTGCCAGCAGCTTTCGTAACACTGAAGCTTTCTTT.

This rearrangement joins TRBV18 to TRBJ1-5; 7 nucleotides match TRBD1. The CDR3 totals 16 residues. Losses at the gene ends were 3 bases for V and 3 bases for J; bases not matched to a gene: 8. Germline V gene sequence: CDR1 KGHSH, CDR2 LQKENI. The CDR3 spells CASSPPLGGLNQPQHF. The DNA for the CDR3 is TGTGCCAGCTCACCCCCACTAGGGGGCCTCAATCAGCCCCAGCATTTT.

CDR3 nucleotides: TGCGCCAGCAGCCAGCTCCAGGGAATTACCTATTACGAGCAGTACTTC. This translates into CASSQLQGITYYEQYF. The chain is built from TRBV4-1 and TRBJ2-7; TRBD1 might be the D (5 bases). CDR1 is MGHRA and CDR2 is YSYEKL in the germline V gene. Trimming stripped 3 bases from V and 4 bases from J, with 19 bases between. The CDR3 has 16 amino acids.

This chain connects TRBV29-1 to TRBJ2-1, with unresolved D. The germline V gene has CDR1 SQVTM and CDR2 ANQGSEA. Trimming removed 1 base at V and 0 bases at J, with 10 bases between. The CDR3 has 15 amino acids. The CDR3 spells CSVEATLDSYNEQFF. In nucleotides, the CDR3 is TGCAGCGTTGAAGCGACTTTAGACTCCTACAATGAGCAGTTCTTC.

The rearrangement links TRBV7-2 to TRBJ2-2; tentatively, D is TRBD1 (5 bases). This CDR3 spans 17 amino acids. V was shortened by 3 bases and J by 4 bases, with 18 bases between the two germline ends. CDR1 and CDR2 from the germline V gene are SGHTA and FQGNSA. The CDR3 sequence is CASSLTASQGATGELFF. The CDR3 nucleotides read TGTGCCAGCAGCTTGACGGCCTCCCAAGGGGCCACCGGGGAGCTGTTTTTT.

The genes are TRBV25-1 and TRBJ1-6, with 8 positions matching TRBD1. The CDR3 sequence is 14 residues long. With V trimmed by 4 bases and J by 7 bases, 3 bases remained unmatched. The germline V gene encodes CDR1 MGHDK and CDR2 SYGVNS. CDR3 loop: CASSGTGNNSPLHF. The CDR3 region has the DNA TGTGCCAGCAGTGGGACAGGGAACAATTCACCCCTCCACTTT.

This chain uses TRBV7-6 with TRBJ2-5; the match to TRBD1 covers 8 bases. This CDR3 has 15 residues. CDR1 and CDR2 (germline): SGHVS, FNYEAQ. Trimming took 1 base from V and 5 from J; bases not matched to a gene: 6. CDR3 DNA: TGTGCCAGCAGCTTAGGGACAGGGAGTTTTGAGACCCAGTACTTC. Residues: CASSLGTGSFETQYF.

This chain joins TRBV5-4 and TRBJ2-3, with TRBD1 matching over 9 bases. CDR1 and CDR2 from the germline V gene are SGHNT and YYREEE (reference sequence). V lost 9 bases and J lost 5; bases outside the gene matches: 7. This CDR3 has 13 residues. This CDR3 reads CAITTGGIDTQYF. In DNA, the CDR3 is TGTGCCATCACAACAGGGGGCATAGATACGCAGTATTTT.

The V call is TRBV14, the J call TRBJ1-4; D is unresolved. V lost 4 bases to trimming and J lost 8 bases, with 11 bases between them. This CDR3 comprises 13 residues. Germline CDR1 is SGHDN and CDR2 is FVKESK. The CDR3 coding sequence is TGTGCCAGCAGCCCTAGCCTAACGGAAAAACTGTTTTTT. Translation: CASSPSLTEKLFF.

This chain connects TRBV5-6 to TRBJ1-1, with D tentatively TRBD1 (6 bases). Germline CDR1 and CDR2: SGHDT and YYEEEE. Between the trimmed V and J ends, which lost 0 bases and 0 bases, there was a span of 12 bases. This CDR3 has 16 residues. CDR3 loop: CASSLGSRTVNTEAFF. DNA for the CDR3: TGTGCCAGCAGCTTGGGTTCGAGGACAGTGAACACTGAAGCTTTCTTT.

The CDR3 is CASSNSGARETQYF. The DNA for the CDR3 is TGCGCCAGCAGTAACTCAGGGGCCAGGGAGACCCAGTACTTC. The gene calls are TRBV5-1 and TRBJ2-5; tentative D call: TRBD1 (6 bases). The CDR3 is made up of 14 amino acids. The V gene's germline CDR1 is SGHRS and CDR2 YFSETQ. V was shortened by 5 bases and J by 5 bases, with 16 bases between the two germline ends. Filled out from reference TRBV5-1 and TRBJ2-5, the complete variable domain reads KAGVTQTPRYLIKTRGQQVTLSCSPISGHRSVSWYQQTPGQGLQFLFEYFSETQRNKGNFPGRFSGRQFSNSRSEMNVSTLELGDSALYLCASSNSGARETQYFGPGTRLLVL.

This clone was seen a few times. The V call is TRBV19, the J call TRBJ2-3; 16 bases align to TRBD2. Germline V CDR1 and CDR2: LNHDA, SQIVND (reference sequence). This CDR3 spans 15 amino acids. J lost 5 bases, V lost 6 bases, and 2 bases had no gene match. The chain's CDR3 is CASRGLAGGEDTQYF. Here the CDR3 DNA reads TGTGCCAGTAGGGGACTAGCGGGGGGGGAAGATACGCAGTATTTT.